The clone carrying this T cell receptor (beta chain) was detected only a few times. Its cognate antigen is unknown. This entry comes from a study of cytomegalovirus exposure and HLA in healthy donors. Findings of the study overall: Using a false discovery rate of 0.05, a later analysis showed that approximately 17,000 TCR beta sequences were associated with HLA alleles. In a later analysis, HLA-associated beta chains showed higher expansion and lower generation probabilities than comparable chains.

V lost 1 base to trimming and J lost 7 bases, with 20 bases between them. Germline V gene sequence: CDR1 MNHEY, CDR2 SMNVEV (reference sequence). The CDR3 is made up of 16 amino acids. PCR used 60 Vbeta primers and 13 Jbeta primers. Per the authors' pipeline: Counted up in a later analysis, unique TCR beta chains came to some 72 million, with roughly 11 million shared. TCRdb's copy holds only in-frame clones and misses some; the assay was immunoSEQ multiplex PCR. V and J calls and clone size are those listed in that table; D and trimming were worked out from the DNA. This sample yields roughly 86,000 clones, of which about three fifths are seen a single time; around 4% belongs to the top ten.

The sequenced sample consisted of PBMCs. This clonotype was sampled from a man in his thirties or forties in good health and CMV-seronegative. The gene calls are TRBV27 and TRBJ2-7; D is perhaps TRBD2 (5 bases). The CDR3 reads CASSLFAPSRTEEQYF. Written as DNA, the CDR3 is TGTGCCAGCAGTTTATTTGCCCCTAGCAGGACGGAAGAGCAGTACTTC.